The clone carrying this T cell receptor (beta chain) was recorded a few times. The antigen remains undetermined. The data were obtained in a study of T cell repertoires in aging, cancer and after chemotherapy. Study in general: Donors were grouped into six age bands spanning 30 or younger through 70 or older. Paired samples before and after chemotherapy came from glioblastoma patients receiving temozolomide-based therapy.

A mixed TRB-A/B primer pool amplified rearranged TRB by multiplex touch-down PCR. TCRdb passed the multiplex PCR reads through MiXCR, listing each CDR3 protein once. The sample shows about 2,000 distinct CDR3 sequences, roughly 34% of them seen only once. Amplification of TCR beta used genomic DNA extracted from peripheral blood. Findings and limits, study-wide: No conclusions about immunological memory after chemotherapy can be drawn from the repertoire data. Loss of evenness, beyond lost richness, contributed to age-related TCR diversity decline in cancer patients.

This CDR3 region has 16 residues. V gave up 0 bases and J gave up 0 bases, with 11 bases separating them. Germline lookup yields CDR1 MNHEY and CDR2 SVGEGT. Sequencing was done on a sample of blood. V gene TRBV6-2 or TRBV6-3 combines with J gene TRBJ1-2; the D is unclear. The TCR was taken from a human donor with a solid tumor. The CDR3 here is CASSYSIREANYGYTF. The CDR3 DNA is TGTGCCAGCAGTTACTCGATCCGCGAAGCTAACTATGGCTACACCTTC.